This is a list of T cell receptor beta chains from one sample in a study of T cells in Graves' hyperthyroidism and ophthalmopathy. TCRdb re-called the multiplex PCR reads with MiXCR, one entry per CDR3 protein. In the table there are 530,000 or so distinct CDR3 sequences, roughly 46% of which are singletons. The material sequenced was peripheral blood or thyroid tissue (not recorded which). These receptors were taken from a woman aged 18-30 years with Graves' hyperthyroidism. Each CDR3 is given with its conserved first and last residue. Each record gives: V gene, CDR3 protein.

>TRBV20-1
CSATRDVYGYTF
>TRBV5-1
CASSLAGDRAAYEQYF
>TRBV5-8
CASSLEQGNAYGYTF
>TRBV7-2
CASRYDRGLGQYF
>TRBV29-1
CSARQGGSTEAFF
>TRBV13
CASSLVPGLASNEQFF
>TRBV5-1
CASSPQLGADGYTF
>TRBV11-3
CASTGSGHYGYTF
>TRBV12-3/TRBV12-4
CASSWTGGAPEAFF
>TRBV7-9
CASSPVRGTRGIGELFF
>TRBV6-6
CASSDRLAGEQFF
>TRBV13
CASSARGRFQETQYF
>TRBV25-1
CASSAAWDRPVNYGYTF
>TRBV27
CASSSYTGSYEQYF
>TRBV7-9
CASSFIPRPNTGELFF
>TRBV15
CATSRGGSGKGTGELFF
>TRBV7-9
CARGPIRGRSVGQYF
>TRBV24-1
CATSDLGTGPTGELFF
>TRBV29-1
CSVVATRGDGELFF
>TRBV11-2
CASSPPGQGVNQETQYF
>TRBV11-1
CASSLARTSGSWF
>TRBV10-3
CAIDGSPGGTDTQYF
>TRBV29-1
CSGGTGVDQPQHF
>TRBV5-1
CASSSPLGRRPQHF
>TRBV19
CASSTPPGHTNTGELFF